A single TCR beta chain is shown here with its context. This specimen belongs to a study of blood T cell repertoires in COVID-19. Authors' processing steps: From reference gene primer amplification, estimates of nucleated cell counts were derived. Here immunoSEQ multiplex PCR was the method, and the copy in TCRdb shows in-frame clones only, minus some. V, J and clone size were drawn from that table, and D and trimming were deduced from the DNA. The sample includes 70,000 to 95,000 clones, 85% to 90% of them seen just once. Trimming removed 7 bases at V and 1 base at J, with 19 bases between. Germline V gives CDR1 SNHLY, CDR2 FYNNEI. The CDR3 is 16 residues long.

The source of this sequence is a woman of 80 years or more with acute or convalescent COVID-19. Sequencing used peripheral blood. The chain carries TRBV2 and TRBJ1-1; D possibly corresponds to TRBD1 (5 bases). Here the CDR3 reads CASNAGMGLGNTEAFF. CDR3 DNA: TGTGCCAGCAATGCAGGGATGGGGCTGGGGAACACTGAAGCTTTCTTT.